This T cell receptor (beta chain) is from a study of blood T cell repertoires in COVID-19. Overall study context: Material from acute and convalescent COVID-19 was sourced from the United States, Italy and Spain.

This clone showed up just a few times. Clones were sequenced by immunoSEQ multiplex PCR, and TCRdb holds only the in-frame ones, with some missing. The data show 400,000 to 500,000 clones, with approximately 90% seen just once and over 1.1% held by the top ten. The CDR3 runs 17 residues. CDR1 is SGHDN and CDR2 is FVKESK in the germline V gene. With V trimmed by 4 bases and J by 5 bases, 12 bases remained unmatched. Sequencing used peripheral blood. The V and J genes are TRBV14 and TRBJ1-1; 11 bases are a match to TRBD1. The sequence was obtained from a woman under 40 with active or convalescent COVID-19. CDR3 in DNA: TGTGCCAGCAGCCCCACGTTCTTTTGGGACAGGGGGACTGAAGCTTTCTTT. It encodes CASSPTFFWDRGTEAFF.